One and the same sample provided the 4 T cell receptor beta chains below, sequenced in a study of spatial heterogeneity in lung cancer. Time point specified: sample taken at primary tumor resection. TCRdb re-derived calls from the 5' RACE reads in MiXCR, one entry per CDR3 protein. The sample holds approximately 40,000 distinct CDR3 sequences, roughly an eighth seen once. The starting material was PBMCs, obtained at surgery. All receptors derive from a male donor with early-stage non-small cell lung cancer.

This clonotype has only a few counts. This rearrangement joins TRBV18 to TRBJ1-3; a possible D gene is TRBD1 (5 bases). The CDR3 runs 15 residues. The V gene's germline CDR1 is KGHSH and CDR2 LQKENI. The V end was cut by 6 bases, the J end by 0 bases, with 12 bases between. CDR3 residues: CASSRTQNSGNTIYF. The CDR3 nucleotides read TGTGCCAGCTCCAGGACACAAAACTCTGGAAACACCATATATTTT.

The CDR3, as DNA: TGTGCCAGCAGTTTGCTTCTGGGTCCCGGTTATGGCTACACCTTC. Translated: CASSLLLGPGYGYTF. V gene TRBV12-3 or TRBV12-4 combines with J gene TRBJ1-2; D gene uncertain. The CDR3 loop spans 15 amino acids. V lost 3 bases to trimming and J lost 5 bases, with 16 bases between them.

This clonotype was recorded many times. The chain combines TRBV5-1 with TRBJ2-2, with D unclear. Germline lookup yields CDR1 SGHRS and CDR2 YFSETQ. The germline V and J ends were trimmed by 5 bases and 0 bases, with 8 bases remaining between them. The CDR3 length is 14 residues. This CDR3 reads CASRATPNTGELFF. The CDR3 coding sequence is TGCGCCAGCAGAGCGACTCCGAACACCGGGGAGCTGTTTTTT. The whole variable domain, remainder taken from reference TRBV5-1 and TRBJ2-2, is KAGVTQTPRYLIKTRGQQVTLSCSPISGHRSVSWYQQTPGQGLQFLFEYFSETQRNKGNFPGRFSGRQFSNSRSEMNVSTLELGDSALYLCASRATPNTGELFFGEGSRLTVL.

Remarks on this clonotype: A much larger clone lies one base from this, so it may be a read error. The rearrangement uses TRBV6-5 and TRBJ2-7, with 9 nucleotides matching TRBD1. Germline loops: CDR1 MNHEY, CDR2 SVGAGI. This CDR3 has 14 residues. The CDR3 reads CASSYWGQGDEQHF. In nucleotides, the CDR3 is TGTGCCAGCAGTTACTGGGGACAGGGAGACGAGCAGCACTTC.